These 27 T cell receptor beta chains originate from one sample sequenced in a study of identical twins. TCRdb reprocessed the 5' RACE reads with MiXCR, giving one entry per CDR3 protein. The table has 700,000 or so distinct CDR3 sequences, over 8.5% seen once. The same sample was also used in a study of yellow fever vaccine responses in identical twins.

Source material: PBMCs. All receptors derive from a woman aged 18 to 35 in good health.

This clonotype was seen many times. The chain employs TRBV20-1 and TRBJ2-1; 7 nucleotides line up with TRBD1. In germline, CDR1 is DFQATT, CDR2 SNEGSKA (reference sequence). Trimming took 1 base from V and 4 from J; bases not matched to a gene: 7. CDR3 size: 15 residues. The CDR3 sequence is CSARATGQSYNEQFF. As DNA, the CDR3 is TGCAGTGCTAGAGCTACGGGACAGAGTTACAATGAGCAGTTCTTC.

Only a few counts were recorded for this clonotype. This sequence joins TRBV3-1 and TRBJ1-6; a weak D match, TRBD1 (6 bases). The CDR3 spans 16 residues. The germline gives CDR1 LGHDT, CDR2 YNNKEL (reference sequence). Trimming cost V 9 bases and J 10 bases, with 25 bases left between them. CDR3 in amino acids: CARIRGGIWGRSPLHF. The CDR3 DNA is TGTGCCAGGATAAGAGGGGGGATTTGGGGCCGCTCACCCCTCCACTTT. The variable domain in full, with the rest retrieved from reference TRBV3-1 and TRBJ1-6, is DTAVSQTPKYLVTQMGNDKSIKCEQNLGHDTMYWYKQDSKKFLKIMFSYNNKELIINETVPNRFSPKSPDKAHLNLHINSLELGDSAVYFCARIRGGIWGRSPLHFGNGTRLTVT.

This chain links TRBV7-9 with TRBJ2-7; possibly TRBD2 for D (5 bases). The CDR3 covers 17 residues. CDR1 is SEHNR, CDR2 FQNEAQ, per germline (reference sequence). V was shortened by 4 bases and J by 3 bases, with 22 bases between the two germline ends. The CDR3: CASSSPDSIGGGYEQYF. In DNA, the CDR3 is TGTGCCAGCAGCTCCCCGGACTCAATTGGTGGTGGCTACGAGCAGTACTTC.

In its sample, this clonotype was seen many times. The V gene is TRBV20-1, the J gene TRBJ1-6, with unresolved D. V was cut by 0 bases and J by 0 bases, with 12 bases left in between. The CDR3 is 17 residues long. CDR1 DFQATT and CDR2 SNEGSKA come from the germline V gene (reference sequence). CDR3: CSARDLSISSYNSPLHF. CDR3 nucleotide sequence: TGCAGTGCTAGAGATCTCAGCATAAGCTCCTATAATTCACCCCTCCACTTT.

CDR3 residues: CASSLRLPGETQYF. As DNA, the CDR3 is TGTGCCAGCAGCTTAAGGCTCCCTGGGGAGACCCAGTACTTC. This chain uses TRBV13 with TRBJ2-5, with D hard to call. V was cut by 2 bases and J by 5 bases, with 12 bases left in between. This CDR3 contains 14 residues. Germline V gene data show CDR1 as PRHDT and CDR2 as FYEKMQ (reference sequence).

The table lists this clonotype with a few counts. The V and J genes are TRBV6-1 and TRBJ2-2, with a possible D match to TRBD2 (5 bases). V gave up 7 bases and J gave up 2 bases, with 14 bases separating them. The CDR3 contains 15 residues. Germline V gene lookup returns CDR1 MNHNS and CDR2 SASEGT. The CDR3 loop reads CASTTSGYNTGELFF. Written as DNA, the CDR3 is TGTGCCAGCACCACGAGCGGCTACAACACCGGGGAGCTGTTTTTT.

V gene TRBV7-9 combines with J gene TRBJ2-7; 9 nucleotides align to TRBD1. After removal of 8 bases from V and 7 bases from J, the junction contained 9 bases not matched to a gene. Germline V CDR1 and CDR2: SEHNR, FQNEAQ (reference sequence). CDR3 size: 13 residues. In nucleotides, the CDR3 is TGTGCCAGCGGGACACAGGGGGCAAATGAGCAGTACTTC. Protein sequence: CASGTQGANEQYF.

In its sample, this clonotype was seen a few times. The chain couples TRBV20-1 to TRBJ2-3; possibly TRBD2 for D (6 bases). Trimming took off 6 bases at V and 4 bases at J, with 29 bases between the two ends. The CDR3 contains 18 residues. In germline, CDR1 is DFQATT, CDR2 SNEGSKA (reference sequence). The CDR3 is CSALELVPRAGLADTQYF. CDR3 in DNA: TGCAGTGCACTAGAGTTAGTTCCTAGGGCGGGGCTCGCAGATACGCAGTATTTT.

This clonotype came up a few times. This chain links TRBV6-2 or TRBV6-3 with TRBJ2-7; tentative D call: TRBD2 (6 bases). This CDR3 is 13 amino acids long. Germline values: CDR1 MNHEY, CDR2 SVGEGT. The ends were cut back, 10 bases at V and 0 bases at J, with 13 bases in the middle. The CDR3, as DNA: TGTGCCAACGGGGACTGGAGCTCCTACGAGCAGTACTTC. This translates into CANGDWSSYEQYF.

The V gene is TRBV11-2, the J gene TRBJ2-3, with TRBD2 matching over 7 bases. With 5 bases clipped from V and 8 bases from J, the junction kept 13 bases outside the gene matches. The germline V gene has CDR1 SGHAT and CDR2 FQNNGV. The CDR3 spans 15 residues. CDR3: CASSPRLAAPSTQYF. The CDR3 coding sequence is TGTGCCAGCAGCCCTCGACTAGCCGCTCCGAGTACGCAGTATTTT.

The chain joins TRBV28 to TRBJ2-1; no clear D. The germline CDR1 and CDR2 sequences are MDHEN and SYDVKM. The CDR3 runs to 12 residues. The CDR3 DNA sequence: TGTTCGACCTCCCCTCCCCCCCATGAGCAGTTCTTC. It encodes CSTSPPPHEQFF.

This clonotype has ten or more counts. The chain joins TRBV12-3 or TRBV12-4 to TRBJ2-7; the D gene is possibly TRBD2 (6 bases). The V and J ends lost 3 bases and 4 bases respectively, with 13 bases between them. CDR3 length: 14 residues. The CDR3 nucleotides are TGTGCCAGCAGTTTTGGGGGGATCCTTTACGAGCAGTACTTC. Its protein is CASSFGGILYEQYF.

The chain combines TRBV27 with TRBJ1-1, with TRBD1 as a possible D gene (5 bases). Germline CDR1 reads MNHEY; CDR2 reads SMNVEV (reference sequence). The V gene lost 9 bases and the J gene lost 5 bases, with 10 bases spanning the gap. CDR3 length: 11 residues. The CDR3 DNA reads as TGTGCCAGTGGGGGAAGGACTGAAGCTTTCTTT. Translation gives CASGGRTEAFF.

The chain links TRBV29-1 to TRBJ2-5, with D unresolved. The CDR3 is 12 residues long. Looked up from germline, CDR1 is SQVTM and CDR2 is ANQGSEA. V dropped 4 bases and J dropped 5 bases, with 11 bases sitting between them. The CDR3 DNA is TGCAGCGTTGCGTCGTCAGTGGAGACCCAGTACTTC. This encodes CSVASSVETQYF.

This clonotype appeared many times. The J gene is TRBJ1-1, the V gene TRBV5-1; D remains unclear. CDR1 and CDR2 from the germline V gene are SGHRS and YFSETQ. With 6 bases removed from V and 6 bases from J, the gap between germline ends came to 12 bases. The CDR3 sequence is 12 residues long. The CDR3 sequence: CASKEGGSEAFF. Written as DNA, the CDR3 is TGCGCCAGCAAGGAGGGAGGCTCTGAAGCTTTCTTT.

This clonotype was observed at least ten times. Mismatch with germline at one junction end may stem from a read error. J is TRBJ2-7 and V is TRBV7-8; D is possibly TRBD1 (6 bases). There are 15 residues in the CDR3. Germline assignment: CDR1 SGHVS and CDR2 FQNEAQ. CDR3 nucleotides: TGTGCCAGCACCTTACGAACCGGACAGACCTACGAGCAGTACTTC. This sequence encodes CASTLRTGQTYEQYF.

This clonotype was seen ten or more times. This rearrangement joins TRBV29-1 to TRBJ2-5; 11 bases align to TRBD1. Trimming cost V 0 bases and J 5 bases; bases outside gene matches: 11. Germline V CDR1 and CDR2: SQVTM, ANQGSEA. The CDR3 has 17 residues. The CDR3 sequence: CSVEDLPDRGRLETQYF. The CDR3 bases are TGCAGCGTTGAAGATCTTCCGGACAGGGGGCGTCTGGAGACCCAGTACTTC.

At least ten counts were recorded for this clonotype. This sequence joins TRBV7-2 and TRBJ2-2, with unresolved D. The CDR3 covers 17 residues. V was trimmed by 4 bases and J by 1 base, leaving 16 bases between them. Germline CDR1 and CDR2: SGHTA and FQGNSA. The chain's CDR3 is CASSSSPWLMNTGELFF. CDR3 bases: TGTGCCAGCAGCTCAAGTCCATGGCTGATGAACACCGGGGAGCTGTTTTTT. The complete variable domain, with remaining parts taken from reference TRBV7-2 and TRBJ2-2, reads GAGVSQSPSNKVTEKGKDVELRCDPISGHTALYWYRQSLGQGLEFLIYFQGNSAPDKSGLPSDRFSAERTGGSVSTLTIQRTQQEDSAVYLCASSSSPWLMNTGELFFGEGSRLTVL.

This clonotype was observed a few times. The genes are TRBV24-1 and TRBJ2-5, with a possible D match to TRBD1 (5 bases). Trimming took off 4 bases at V and 5 bases at J, with 13 bases between the two ends. CDR1 KGHDR and CDR2 SFDVKD come from the germline V gene. This CDR3 contains 14 residues. This chain's CDR3 is CATSDPRQFETQYF. For the CDR3, the DNA is TGTGCCACCAGTGACCCCCGACAGTTCGAGACCCAGTACTTC.

This chain links TRBV7-3 with TRBJ2-7, with D uncertain. CDR1 and CDR2 from the germline V gene are SGHTA and FQGTGA. The CDR3 loop spans 13 amino acids. Trimming took 2 bases from V and 3 from J, leaving 8 bases between them. The CDR3 here is CASSLFLNYEQYF. CDR3 DNA: TGTGCCAGCAGCTTATTTCTCAACTACGAGCAGTACTTC. The full variable domain, completed using reference TRBV7-3 and TRBJ2-7, is GAGVSQTPSNKVTEKGKYVELRCDPISGHTALYWYRQSLGQGPEFLIYFQGTGAADDSGLPNDRFFAVRPEGSVSTLKIQRTERGDSAVYLCASSLFLNYEQYFGPGTRLTVT.

This clonotype was counted only a few times. The chain carries TRBV2 and TRBJ1-4; D is ambiguous. Germline V lookup: CDR1 SNHLY, CDR2 FYNNEI. The length of the CDR3 is 15 residues. The V gene lost 6 bases and the J gene lost 0 bases, with 11 bases spanning the gap. CDR3 protein: CASRGAPATNEKLFF. CDR3 DNA sequence: TGTGCCAGCAGGGGAGCACCTGCAACTAATGAAAAACTGTTTTTT.

The CDR3 DNA sequence: TGTGCCAGCAGTTCTGATGGGACAGGATCCTACGAGCAGTACTTC. It codes for CASSSDGTGSYEQYF. The chain is built from TRBV28 and TRBJ2-7; TRBD1 aligns across 8 bases. CDR3 size: 15 residues. Germline CDR1 reads MDHEN; CDR2 reads SYDVKM. Unmatched junction bases numbered 6, after V lost 4 bases and J lost 1 base.

This clonotype was seen only a few times. The CDR3 sequence is CASSDGQGARVQETQYF. In DNA form, the CDR3 reads TGTGCCAGCAGCGATGGACAGGGCGCTAGAGTCCAAGAGACCCAGTACTTC. V usage is TRBV7-9 and J usage is TRBJ2-5, with TRBD1 matching over 8 bases. This CDR3 has 17 residues. V lost 5 bases and J lost 1; bases outside the gene matches: 12. The germline gives CDR1 SEHNR, CDR2 FQNEAQ (reference sequence).

The chain is built from TRBV5-6 and TRBJ2-1; D gene ambiguous. CDR3 size: 14 residues. CDR1 and CDR2 (germline): SGHDT, YYEEEE. The germline V and J ends were trimmed by 7 bases and 5 bases, with 16 bases remaining between them. In nucleotides, the CDR3 is TGTGCCAGCGGCCCCGGGCTCCAAAACAATGAGCAGTTCTTC. Translated: CASGPGLQNNEQFF.

The chain carries TRBV10-3 and TRBJ1-2, with D possibly matching TRBD1 (6 bases). This CDR3 is built from 12 residues. Germline CDR1 reads ENHRY; CDR2 reads SYGVKD. Trimming removed 7 bases from V and 6 bases from J, with 12 bases in between. The DNA for the CDR3 is TGTGCCATCACTACAGGGCTTGATGGCTACACCTTC. It specifies CAITTGLDGYTF.

This rearrangement joins TRBV11-2 to TRBJ2-7, with D perhaps TRBD1 or TRBD2 (5 bases each). The CDR3 is 14 amino acids. CDR1 SGHAT and CDR2 FQNNGV come from the germline V gene. V lost 4 bases, J lost 3 bases, and 13 bases lay in between. The CDR3, as DNA: TGTGCCAGCAGCTCGAGGGACGGAATCTACGAGCAGTACTTC. It encodes CASSSRDGIYEQYF.

This clonotype was seen ten or more times. V is TRBV12-3 or TRBV12-4 and J is TRBJ1-6; 7 bases align to TRBD1. Trimming removed 6 bases from V and 9 bases from J; junction bases left unmatched: 11. This CDR3 spans 15 amino acids. CDR3 residues: CASRLETGIGSPLHF. The DNA for the CDR3 is TGTGCCAGCAGACTAGAGACAGGGATAGGTTCACCCCTCCACTTT.